This T cell receptor beta chain comes out of a study of cytomegalovirus exposure and HLA in healthy donors (TCRdb year 2017). About the study as a whole: An earlier analysis of several hundred of the donors reported 276 Gb of sequence data and around 120 million unique TCR beta sequences obtained from about 170 million T cells. Both class I and class II loci were covered by HLA typing, at four-digit resolution. A later analysis re-analyzed previously published TCR beta repertoires from roughly 600 donors and added high-resolution HLA genotyping to study TCR occurrence patterns. To predict cytomegalovirus infection status, the study combined high-throughput TCR immunosequencing, statistical association of individual TCRs with disease status, and machine learning. Several DR-DQ haplotypes were handled as single units for association and clustering, since linkage in the cohort was strong. The genetic ancestry cluster associated with self-reported Caucasian donors included 81% of the 350 to 500 genotyped donors. About 300 gigabases of sequencing data and tens of millions of unique TCR sequences were included in an early release covering several hundred HLA-typed donors. The aim of the study was to test whether cataloging public T cell receptors could identify signatures of past pathogen exposure. To decide whether each TCR beta V gene segment behaved as functional or pseudogenic, an earlier analysis of fewer than 750 of the donors relied on high-throughput TCR beta sequencing. Rather than drawing on any new phenotypic data, the later analysis identified candidate immune exposures from TCR beta sequences and the way those sequences occurred across donors. The study profiled the T cell repertoires of about 640 subjects by immunosequencing and related them to cytomegalovirus serostatus. Genome-wide SNP genotypes for about 65% of the roughly 670 donors were used in a later genetic analysis, which treated that subset as a discovery cohort. Donor age, sex, ethnicity and CMV serostatus were compiled together with the repertoire data. Among roughly 370 genotyped donors of the cohort, an average of about 240,000 unique TCR beta nucleotide sequences were sequenced per donor, roughly 20% of them non-productive. A separate validation cohort of approximately 130 different subjects was used in addition to the 666-subject first cohort. All discovery cohort repertoires had been generated on a single sequencing platform. Typing coverage differed by locus: A, B, C, DRB1 and DQB1 were typed in about 620-640 donors, DQA1 in 500 to 550, DPA1 in around 610, and DPB1 in 400 to 480.

In total, roughly 670 healthy bone marrow donors made up the cohort. At the time of sampling, every cohort member was nominally healthy, though immune exposures that went unrecorded were likely present. The donor tested CMV seronegative, placing the donor among the 300 to 450 seronegative members of the cohort. A peripheral blood sample was provided by each donor, and peripheral blood mononuclear cells were used for TCR beta sequencing. Genomic DNA was extracted from the blood cell samples with the Qiagen DNeasy Blood Extraction Kit. Remarks on this clone: Its specific antigen is unknown. No base quality information exists; no much larger clone differs at one position.

V is cut by 6 bases and J by 3 bases, and the space between the germline ends is 12 bases. Reading the germline V gene (reference sequence) gives CDR1 LNHDA and CDR2 SQIVND. Inclusive of the bounding cysteine and phenylalanine, the CDR3 is 14 residues long. The only DNA kept is the CDR3, 42 bases in frame from the first base. The paper's findings and limits, for the study overall: Roughly 15 rarely observed V segments, including chromosome 9 orphons, were excluded from the earlier analysis of several hundred of the donors because counts were too low. A later analysis found that most CMV-associated TCR beta chains appeared HLA-restricted, with HLA associations seemingly driven largely by CMV exposure. V-gene and J-gene trimming of TCR beta chains was associated with a missense DCLRE1C variant in a later genetic analysis, and the association was replicated in an independent cohort. Most TCR sequences were observed very rarely across donors, whereas some public TCRs were present in many individuals. A cluster of highly shared sequence variants was judged likely to be a technical artifact of the sequencing pipeline. Strong co-occurrence of HLA alleles, especially DR and DQ, made assigning TCR associations to individual alleles difficult. The presence/absence analyses assumed that sequencing depth was roughly uniform across donors, and that assumption may not be true. For the cohort, immune exposure information was limited to CMV serostatus. Specific HLA alleles were associated with 15,000 to 20,000 TCR beta sequences at a false discovery rate of 0.05 in a later analysis. In an earlier analysis of more than 450 of the donors, most TCR beta V segments were observed in productive rearrangements about 90% or about 30% of the time, broadly matching IMGT annotations. Because HLA typing was missing for some donors at each locus, association tests included only the typed subset. A few of the identified cytomegalovirus-associated TCR beta chains were confirmed in vitro to be specific for cytomegalovirus antigens. In the study, some 160 TCR beta chains were listed as associated with cytomegalovirus. A later analysis reported that several top co-occurrence clusters appeared linked to parvovirus B19, influenza, CMV and Epstein-Barr virus. A further reported finding was that TCR beta sequences accurately predicted the HLA-A and HLA-B alleles for most subjects in the first cohort. Correlated functional status among segregating V segments might reflect linkage disequilibrium, but an unknown experimental factor could not be ruled out. The 87-base-pair reads could not distinguish some IMGT-functional V segments, including TRBV6-2 and TRBV6-3, so those segments were excluded. In a later analysis, HLA-associated TCR beta chains showed more clonal expansion and lower generation probabilities than non-associated chains that were equally common. This cohort had only TCR beta chains sequenced, and the lack of alpha or paired-chain data limited which features could be detected. It was suggested by the authors that the approach could potentially be generalized to other disease states and immunological phenotypes. According to a later genetic analysis, donors in an Asian-associated ancestry cluster had fewer N-insertions in productive TCRs than the approximately 630-donor mean. In both the original and validation cohorts, the classifier was reported to diagnose cytomegalovirus status with high specificity and sensitivity. According to a later analysis, TCR association rates differed among HLA loci, with DRB1 alleles showing the most associated TCRs and HLA-C alleles showing the fewest.

Libraries came from the immunoSEQ multiplex PCR assay. The multiplex PCR relied on a mix of 60 forward primers for TCR Vbeta segments and 13 reverse primers for TCR Jbeta segments. Amplification of the CDR3 region of rearranged TCR beta genes was performed with a multiplex PCR assay on genomic DNA. The Illumina HiSeq System was used to sequence the amplified TCR beta libraries as 87-base-pair reads. Per the authors' processing: In a later analysis, around 80 million unique TCR beta chains were counted across the 666 repertoires, and some 10 million of these chains were shared by at least two donors. Raw reads were error-corrected and collapsed into unique sequences with a nearest-neighbor algorithm that merged closely related sequences to remove PCR and sequencing errors. CDR3 sequences were aligned to IMGT reference sequences to assign V, D and J gene segments. Each retained sequence needed at least a six-nucleotide match to both a V gene segment and a J gene segment. Rearrangements were called productive when the CDR3 lacked stop codons and stayed in frame with V and J; all others were non-productive. Following IMGT convention, CDR3 was defined as the stretch from the second conserved V-encoded cysteine up to the conserved J-encoded phenylalanine. The earlier analysis of 550 to 650 of the donors excluded any sequence lacking an unambiguous match to a single V gene segment. An earlier analysis of some 610 of the donors called V segments functional above 56.7% productive rearrangements and segregating when the between-donor standard deviation exceeded 5%. A statistical classification framework was built to diagnose cytomegalovirus status from the catalog of TCR beta chain sequences. V and J gene assignment, in a later analysis, came from comparing TCR nucleotide sequences with IMGT/GENE-DB human TR gene sequences. The TCRdist pipeline was used in a later analysis to assign CDR3 sequences and most-parsimonious VDJ recombination scenarios. In a later analysis, every TCR beta chain was defined by the combination of its CDR3 amino acid sequence and its V-gene family, and reads without a unique V-gene family were dropped. A later analysis removed 592 highly shared, low-generation-probability nucleotide sequences to deal with suspected cross-contamination and a sequencing artifact. For each public chain, a later analysis derived a clonal expansion index from normalized ranks of inferred template counts within each repertoire. A later analysis computed generation probabilities with a VDJ recombination model fitted to out-of-frame rearrangements, and checked the results against IGoR. A later analysis scored TCR-TCR, TCR-HLA and TCR-CMV co-occurrence with hypergeometric tests, applying a repertoire-size bias correction to TCR pairs. To estimate false discovery rates, a later analysis permuted the HLA or CMV assignments 20 times. A later analysis grouped co-occurring TCRs with DBSCAN, adding TCRdist sequence similarity when clustering within HLA-allele-positive subsets. Repertoires with fewer than 30,000 or more than 120,000 public chains, plus five repertoires with anomalous nucleotide sharing, were excluded from co-occurrence clustering. Held by TCRdb, this immuneACCESS table contains in-frame sequences only and omits some clones. Under half of the omission traces to an unresolved V gene where checked; the cause of the rest is unknown. V, J and clone size derive from that table, while D and trimming were established from the DNA sequence. The sample has more than 150,000 clones on record, roughly 77% of them singletons. About 1.9% of the sample rests with the top ten.

The source material was PBMCs. The receptor chain draws on TRBV19 and TRBJ2-4; the D region possibly corresponds to TRBD1 (6 bases align). The receptor was derived from a woman aged 30 to 39 in good health and CMV-seronegative. The CDR3 amino acid sequence is: CASSFTGNKNIQYF. The DNA sequence is given as TGTGCCAGTAGCTTTACAGGGAACAAAAACATTCAGTACTTC.